Below, 30 T cell receptor beta chains from the same sample are listed, as sequenced in a study of Ad26.COV2.S vaccination and SARS-CoV-2 variants. Treatment indicated: about 20 received Ad26.COV2.S at low or high dose, single or two shots; several received placebo; per-sample allocation not given. Sampling happened 63 days after the first vaccine or placebo injection. Data came from immunoSEQ multiplex PCR; TCRdb stores just in-frame clones and leaves some out. The sample has about 410,000 clones; 80% to 95% are singletons. The material was peripheral blood, obtained in a trial of Ad26.COV2.S vaccine versus placebo. The source of these receptors is a person between 18 and 60 years old who received the Ad26.COV2.S COVID-19 vaccine or a placebo.

The chain recombines TRBV6-5 with TRBJ2-2; D call uncertain. V lost 10 bases to trimming and J lost 4 bases, with 16 bases between them. CDR3 length equals 14 residues. CDR1 is MNHEY, CDR2 SVGAGI, per germline. CDR3 nucleotide sequence: TGTGCCATCTGGGGTTCCCAACGCACCGGGGAGCTGTTTTTT. Residues: CAIWGSQRTGELFF.

The J gene is TRBJ2-7, the V gene TRBV5-1; perhaps TRBD1 as D (5 bases). V lost 0 bases and J lost 4, with 8 bases in between. Germline CDR1 and CDR2: SGHRS and YFSETQ. This CDR3 comprises 13 residues. CDR3 region: CASSLGKGYEQYF. The DNA for the CDR3 is TGCGCCAGCAGCTTGGGCAAGGGGTACGAGCAGTACTTC. Variable domain in full (rest from reference TRBV5-1 and TRBJ2-7): KAGVTQTPRYLIKTRGQQVTLSCSPISGHRSVSWYQQTPGQGLQFLFEYFSETQRNKGNFPGRFSGRQFSNSRSEMNVSTLELGDSALYLCASSLGKGYEQYFGPGTRLTVT.

Comment on this clone: Sequence at one end of the junction differs from germline and may be a read error. The rearrangement links TRBV7-7 to TRBJ2-7; 11 nucleotides agree with TRBD1. CDR1 is SSHAT and CDR2 is FNYEAQ in the germline V gene (reference sequence). The CDR3 is 15 residues long. The CDR3 nucleotides read TGTGCTAGCAGCCAATCCGGGACAGGGGGATACGAGCAGTACTTC. Encoded protein: CASSQSGTGGYEQYF.

In nucleotides, the CDR3 is TGTGCCAGCAGCTTAGTTCTAGCGGGGGGTTGGGAGACCCAGTACTTC. Its translation is CASSLVLAGGWETQYF. The V and J genes are TRBV11-2 and TRBJ2-5, with TRBD2 identical over 11 bases. CDR3 length equals 16 residues. Germline assignment: CDR1 SGHAT and CDR2 FQNNGV. Germline trimming cut 1 base from V and 5 bases from J; bases unmatched to any gene: 6.

The rearrangement joins TRBV11-2 to TRBJ2-7; 8 bases line up with TRBD2. V lost 5 bases, J lost 2 bases, and 8 bases stayed unmatched. The CDR3 is 15 residues long. Germline V gene lookup returns CDR1 SGHAT and CDR2 FQNNGV. As DNA, the CDR3 is TGTGCCAGCAGCCGGGGCGGTAGCGGGGCCTACGAGCAGTACTTC. This sequence encodes CASSRGGSGAYEQYF.

This chain joins TRBV7-6 and TRBJ2-3; 14 bases map to TRBD2. The ends lost 1 base at V and 0 bases at J; junction bases unmatched: 6. CDR3 length: 19 residues. CDR1 and CDR2 (germline): SGHVS, FNYEAQ. The CDR3 spells CASSLGTSGGSPSTDTQYF. The DNA for the CDR3 is TGTGCCAGCAGCTTAGGGACTAGCGGGGGGTCACCTAGCACAGATACGCAGTATTTT.

The chain has TRBV6-5 and TRBJ2-1, with 7 bases identical to TRBD1. CDR1 and CDR2 (germline): MNHEY, SVGAGI. The V and J ends lost 2 bases and 6 bases, in that order; junction bases with no gene match: 4. This CDR3 is built from 14 residues. CDR3 loop: CASSYVQGINEQFF. The CDR3 coding sequence is TGTGCCAGCAGTTACGTACAGGGGATCAATGAGCAGTTCTTC.

CDR3 in DNA: TGTGCCAGCAGCGACCTGCGACAGCGGAATGAAAAACTGTTTTTT. Its protein is CASSDLRQRNEKLFF. The chain joins TRBV5-6 to TRBJ1-4; possible D gene TRBD1, 5 bases. The length of the CDR3 is 15 residues. Looked up from germline, CDR1 is SGHDT and CDR2 is YYEEEE. The V end lost 4 bases, the J end lost 5 bases, and 15 bases lay between the germline ends. Full variable domain (missing parts from reference TRBV5-6 and TRBJ1-4): DAGVTQSPTHLIKTRGQQVTLRCSPKSGHDTVSWYQQALGQGPQFIFQYYEEEERQRGNFPDRFSGHQFPNYSSELNVNALLLGDSALYLCASSDLRQRNEKLFFGSGTQLSVL.

The J gene is TRBJ1-1, the V gene TRBV6-6; perhaps TRBD1 as D (5 bases). The germline V and J ends were trimmed by 2 bases and 3 bases, with 7 bases remaining between them. Germline CDR1 MNHNY, CDR2 SVGAGI (reference sequence). The CDR3 sequence is 13 residues long. CDR3 sequence (DNA): TGTGCCAGCAGTTACGAGGGACACACTGAAGCTTTCTTT. Translating gives CASSYEGHTEAFF.

The chain carries TRBV6-2 or TRBV6-3 and TRBJ2-5, with 11 bases lining up with TRBD2. Germline V lookup: CDR1 MNHEY, CDR2 SVGEGT. V shed 6 bases and J 8 bases; nucleotides not matched to a gene: 17. The CDR3 has 17 amino acids. The CDR3 region is CASSPVGLAGDKRTQYF. CDR3 in DNA: TGTGCCAGCAGCCCCGTAGGACTAGCGGGCGATAAGAGAACCCAGTACTTC.

The CDR3 bases are TGCGCCAGCAGCCACAGGGGTTTAGATGGCTACACCTTC. This codes for CASSHRGLDGYTF. The V and J genes are TRBV4-3 and TRBJ1-2; D is possibly TRBD1 (6 bases). Germline V gene sequence: CDR1 LGHNA, CDR2 YSLEER. The CDR3 extends over 13 amino acids. Trimming removed 3 bases at V and 6 bases at J, with 11 bases between.

V usage is TRBV29-1 and J usage is TRBJ2-3; tentative D call: TRBD2 (5 bases). There are 12 residues in the CDR3. Per germline, CDR1 SQVTM and CDR2 ANQGSEA. Trimming removed 4 bases at V and 3 bases at J, with 8 bases between. In nucleotides, the CDR3 is TGCAGCGTTGCGGGGTTTACAGATACGCAGTATTTT. Translating it yields CSVAGFTDTQYF.

The chain links TRBV18 to TRBJ2-5, with TRBD2 as a possible D gene (6 bases). Germline assignment: CDR1 KGHSH and CDR2 LQKENI. CDR3 length: 13 residues. The V end was cut by 1 base, the J end by 4 bases, with 7 bases between. The CDR3 coding sequence is TGTGCCAGCTCACCACAGGGAGGAGAGACCCAGTACTTC. Its translation: CASSPQGGETQYF.

This clone was seen once. The gene calls are TRBV30 and TRBJ1-2; 12 bases map to TRBD1. The CDR3 runs to 15 residues. The V gene's germline CDR1 is GTSNPN and CDR2 SVGIG (reference sequence). The junction had 10 bases not matched to a gene; V was cut back by 3 bases and J by 8 bases. The DNA of the CDR3 is TGTGCCTGGAGACAGCCGGGACAGGGGGCGAAGGGCTACACCTTC. This sequence encodes CAWRQPGQGAKGYTF.

This sequence joins TRBV5-6 and TRBJ2-4, with D possibly matching TRBD1 (6 bases). V was cut by 4 bases and J by 0 bases, with 11 bases left in between. The CDR3 loop spans 15 amino acids. Germline lookup yields CDR1 SGHDT and CDR2 YYEEEE. Here the CDR3 DNA reads TGTGCCAGCAGCATTGGACAGCTAGCCAAAAACATTCAGTACTTC. Protein sequence: CASSIGQLAKNIQYF.

This CDR3 is CASSPAGLVNYGYTF. As DNA, the CDR3 is TGTGCCAGCAGCCCAGCCGGGTTGGTGAACTATGGCTACACCTTC. The rearrangement joins TRBV5-8 to TRBJ1-2; D gene ambiguous. CDR1 and CDR2 (germline): SGHTS, YDEGEE. The CDR3 is 15 residues long. V lost 4 bases and J lost 2, with 15 bases in between.

The V gene is TRBV6-5, the J gene TRBJ1-1; D gene uncertain. This CDR3 contains 14 residues. Germline CDR1 and CDR2: MNHEY and SVGAGI. V was clipped by 0 bases and J by 6 bases, with 11 bases between them. The CDR3 DNA reads TGTGCCAGCAGTTACTCTGGGAGGTGGGCTGAAGCTTTCTTT. Residues: CASSYSGRWAEAFF.

CDR3 protein: CASSLAPLVLEQYF. In nucleotides, the CDR3 is TGTGCCAGCAGCTTAGCCCCTCTTGTTCTCGAGCAGTACTTC. The chain employs TRBV7-2 and TRBJ2-7; D not resolved. Trimming stripped 0 bases from V and 6 bases from J, with 12 bases between. Looked up from germline, CDR1 is SGHTA and CDR2 is FQGNSA. This CDR3 has 14 residues.

The V call is TRBV10-3, the J call TRBJ1-1; TRBD1 aligns across 12 bases. The CDR3 sequence is 17 residues long. Germline V gene sequence: CDR1 ENHRY, CDR2 SYGVKD. The V gene end was trimmed by 2 bases and the J gene end by 4 bases; junction bases not matched to a gene: 8. The CDR3 loop is CAISEPGQGAGGTEAFF. As DNA, the CDR3 is TGTGCCATCAGTGAGCCGGGACAGGGGGCCGGTGGCACTGAAGCTTTCTTT.

The J gene is TRBJ2-1, the V gene TRBV5-1; 7 nucleotides align to TRBD2. The trim removed 6 bases at V and 9 bases at J, leaving 6 bases unmatched. Germline CDR1 is SGHRS and CDR2 is YFSETQ. This CDR3 region has 12 residues. CDR3 amino acids: CASTVWGGEQFF. The DNA for the CDR3 is TGCGCCAGCACCGTGTGGGGGGGTGAGCAGTTCTTC.

V gene TRBV7-9 combines with J gene TRBJ1-1, with 8 bases fitting TRBD1. CDR3 length: 12 residues. Trimming at V came to 5 bases and at J to 8 bases, leaving 4 bases not matched to a gene. Germline-derived CDR1 and CDR2 are SEHNR and FQNEAQ (reference sequence). CDR3 sequence (DNA): TGTGCCAGCAGCAGGGGGACAGGAGAAGCTTTCTTT. It yields the protein CASSRGTGEAFF.

This chain joins TRBV6-5 and TRBJ2-7, with 8 bases aligning to TRBD1. With 8 bases clipped from V and 5 bases from J, the junction kept 5 bases outside the gene matches. This CDR3 is built from 12 residues. Germline V gene lookup returns CDR1 MNHEY and CDR2 SVGAGI. The CDR3 spells CASWTGLHEQYF. The DNA for the CDR3 is TGTGCCAGCTGGACAGGGCTTCACGAGCAGTACTTC.

J is TRBJ1-1 and V is TRBV29-1; the D is unclear. Trimming left V 5 bases short and J 4 bases short, with 8 bases between. Germline V gene data show CDR1 as SQVTM and CDR2 as ANQGSEA. CDR3 length: 11 residues. CDR3 protein: CSVFRGTEAFF. Written as DNA, the CDR3 is TGCAGCGTTTTTCGAGGCACTGAAGCTTTCTTT.

V is TRBV21-1 and J is TRBJ1-1; TRBD1 is the table's D call, not checked against the DNA. TRBV21-1 is deemed a pseudogene. The CDR3 totals 17 residues. The CDR3 here is CASSKPGGTGGFTEAFF. In nucleotides, the CDR3 is TGTGCCAGCAGCAAACCTGGCGGGACAGGGGGCTTCACTGAAGCTTTCTTT.

This chain uses TRBV2 with TRBJ2-7; possibly TRBD1 for D (5 bases). The CDR3 length is 12 residues. Germline assignment: CDR1 SNHLY and CDR2 FYNNEI. V was pared by 4 bases and J by 3 bases, with 7 bases between. In nucleotides, the CDR3 is TGTGCCAGCAGTGGACAGTTCTACGAGCAGTACTTC. Amino acids: CASSGQFYEQYF.

The rearrangement links TRBV19 to TRBJ2-2, with TRBD1 matching 8 bases. The CDR3 has 18 amino acids. The junction had 11 bases not matched to a gene; V was cut back by 0 bases and J by 5 bases. The germline gives CDR1 LNHDA, CDR2 SQIVND (reference sequence). CDR3 coding DNA: TGTGCCAGTAGTATAGACCACGTACAGGGGGTCGGGACCGGGGAGCTGTTTTTT. Translating gives CASSIDHVQGVGTGELFF. Filled out from reference TRBV19 and TRBJ2-2, the complete variable domain reads DGGITQSPKYLFRKEGQNVTLSCEQNLNHDAMYWYRQDPGQGLRLIYYSQIVNDFQKGDIAEGYSVSREKKESFPLTVTSAQKNPTAFYLCASSIDHVQGVGTGELFFGEGSRLTVL.

The chain recombines TRBV4-3 with TRBJ1-3; the match to TRBD1 covers 9 bases. The germline CDR1 and CDR2 sequences are LGHNA and YSLEER. This CDR3 has 15 residues. The ends lost 3 bases at V and 2 bases at J; junction bases unmatched: 2. DNA of the CDR3: TGCGCCAGCAGCCAGGACAGGGGAACTGGAAACACCATATATTTT. Translation gives CASSQDRGTGNTIYF.

This rearrangement joins TRBV3-1 (or the pseudogene TRBV3-2) to TRBJ2-7; 8 bases agree with TRBD2. Germline lookup yields CDR1 LGHDT and CDR2 YNNKEL (reference sequence). After removal of 3 bases from V and 0 bases from J, the junction contained 10 bases not matched to a gene. The CDR3 runs to 17 residues. CDR3 protein: CASSHRGGRGASYEQYF. CDR3 bases: TGTGCCAGCAGCCACCGGGGAGGGCGGGGGGCCTCCTACGAGCAGTACTTC.

V gene TRBV9 combines with J gene TRBJ2-3, with TRBD1 matching over 7 bases. J was trimmed by 4 bases and V by 0 bases; bases with no gene match: 5. Germline V gene sequence: CDR1 SGDLS, CDR2 YYNGEE. The CDR3 sequence is 15 residues long. Written as DNA, the CDR3 is TGTGCCAGCAGCGTAGAGGGACAGCCAGCAGATACGCAGTATTTT. Its translation: CASSVEGQPADTQYF.

This clone has only one observation. The chain is built from TRBV4-3 and TRBJ2-1; 10 nucleotides agree with TRBD1. The germline V gene has CDR1 LGHNA and CDR2 YSLEER. J was trimmed by 6 bases and V by 5 bases; bases with no gene match: 7. The CDR3 is 15 amino acids. CDR3 nucleotides: TGCGCCAGCAGCATACGGGGACAGGGGAGCAATGAGCAGTTCTTC. This translates into CASSIRGQGSNEQFF.